This entry lists 4 T cell receptor beta chains sequenced from one sample in a study of blood T cell repertoires in COVID-19. Libraries were prepared by immunoSEQ multiplex PCR; TCRdb keeps only in-frame clonotypes and omits some of them. The sample has roughly 430,000 clones, approximately 86% seen once. Sequenced sample: PBMCs or T cells enriched from blood (not recorded which). The receptors shown here come from a woman between 35 and 50 years old with acute COVID-19.

The gene calls are TRBV29-1 and TRBJ1-2; the D gene is possibly TRBD1 (5 bases). V was clipped by 6 bases and J by 3 bases, with 14 bases between them. The length of the CDR3 is 13 residues. Germline V CDR1 and CDR2: SQVTM, ANQGSEA. The CDR3 reads CSVMPGGDYGYTF. The CDR3 DNA reads as TGCAGCGTGATGCCCGGGGGGGACTATGGCTACACCTTC.

The V gene is TRBV3-1 (or the pseudogene TRBV3-2), the J gene TRBJ1-4; D is unresolved. Germline V gene data show CDR1 as LGHDT and CDR2 as YNNKEL (reference sequence). CDR3 length: 16 residues. V dropped 0 bases and J dropped 4 bases, with 12 bases sitting between them. Here the CDR3 reads CASSQDTRGFNEKLFF. The CDR3 region has the DNA TGTGCCAGCAGCCAAGATACGAGAGGGTTTAATGAAAAACTGTTTTTT.

The CDR3 DNA sequence: TGTGCCAGCTCAAGAACTAGCGGGGCCACAGATACGCAGTATTTT. Amino acid sequence: CASSRTSGATDTQYF. This rearrangement joins TRBV18 to TRBJ2-3; 10 bases align to TRBD2. V lost 5 bases and J lost 2; bases outside the gene matches: 4. Germline V gives CDR1 KGHSH, CDR2 LQKENI. This CDR3 comprises 15 residues.

Written as DNA, the CDR3 is TGTGCCAGCAGCGTAGTGGGGGGACAGGCATACAATGAGCAGTTCTTC. Residues: CASSVVGGQAYNEQFF. The gene calls are TRBV9 and TRBJ2-1, with 8 bases aligning to TRBD1. The CDR3 is made up of 16 amino acids. V lost 0 bases to trimming and J lost 4 bases; unmatched junction nucleotides: 6. Germline CDR1 SGDLS, CDR2 YYNGEE.